These 25 T cell receptor beta chains were sequenced from one sample in a study of vaccination and CD4 T cells after COVID-19. Sample treatment: approximately 11-day PBMC culture with coronavirus spike peptide pools or control peptides (ViraFEST assay). Oncomine TCR Beta short-read sequencing was applied to DNA from cultured CD4+ T cells. TCRdb reprocessed the PCR reads via MiXCR and lists one record per CDR3 protein. In the table there are 22,000 or so distinct CDR3 sequences, around 45% of which are singletons. Antigens of these TCRs are unknown. Sequencing was performed on CD4+ T cells from blood, cultured in vitro. The receptor source for this set is a human donor who had recovered from COVID-19.

This chain uses TRBV12-3 or TRBV12-4 with TRBJ1-5; D unclear. The CDR3 spans 15 residues. V was trimmed by 1 base and J by 1 base, leaving 8 bases between them. Here the CDR3 reads CASSLGQASNQPQHF. DNA for the CDR3: TGTGCCAGCAGTTTAGGGCAGGCGAGCAATCAGCCCCAGCATTTT.

This chain uses TRBV7-8 with TRBJ2-4; TRBD2 is a possible D gene (5 bases). The CDR3 has 16 residues. The V gene lost 5 bases and the J gene lost 0 bases, with 14 bases spanning the gap. The germline V gene has CDR1 SGHVS and CDR2 FQNEAQ. Here the CDR3 DNA reads TGTGCCAGCAGCCACCTGCGGACTGTAGCCAAAAACATTCAGTACTTC. Residues: CASSHLRTVAKNIQYF.

The CDR3 DNA follows: TGTGCCAGCAGTGACTCTGGCGGGGGGGCAGATACGCAGTATTTT. Protein sequence: CASSDSGGGADTQYF. V usage is TRBV6-4 and J usage is TRBJ2-3; TRBD2 aligns across 9 bases. The CDR3 runs 15 residues. V was clipped by 0 bases and J by 4 bases; unmatched bases: 2. CDR1 is MRHNA, CDR2 SNTAGT, per germline.

The chain carries TRBV12-3 or TRBV12-4 and TRBJ2-7; TRBD2 matches 13 bases. V was pared by 7 bases and J by 7 bases, with 7 bases of the junction left unmatched. The CDR3 spans 14 residues. DNA of the CDR3: TGTGCCAGCACCCGTCCGGGACTAGCGGGAGAGCAGTACTTC. Residues: CASTRPGLAGEQYF.

This clonotype has more than one count but fewer than ten. The chain is built from TRBV6-5 and TRBJ2-5, with 7 positions matching TRBD2. The CDR3 has 16 amino acids. The trim removed 0 bases at V and 6 bases at J, leaving 10 bases unmatched. CDR1 and CDR2 (germline): MNHEY, SVGAGI. CDR3 region: CASSYSSGAGGQTQYF. In DNA form, the CDR3 reads TGTGCCAGCAGTTACTCAAGCGGGGCGGGCGGACAGACCCAGTACTTC.

There are a few counts of this clonotype. The DNA of the CDR3 is TGTGCCAGCAGCACGGACAGGGGAGCCTACGAGCAGTACTTC. This encodes CASSTDRGAYEQYF. The rearrangement uses TRBV6-1 and TRBJ2-7, with TRBD1 matching over 9 bases. Looked up from germline, CDR1 is MNHNS and CDR2 is SASEGT. The CDR3 contains 14 residues. Losses at the gene ends were 6 bases for V and 2 bases for J; bases not matched to a gene: 5.

This rearrangement joins TRBV19 to TRBJ2-3, with 7 nucleotides matching TRBD1. Germline V gives CDR1 LNHDA, CDR2 SQIVND (reference sequence). The CDR3 runs 13 residues. Germline trimming cut 0 bases from V and 8 bases from J; bases unmatched to any gene: 2. The CDR3 loop reads CASSIEPGGTQYF. The CDR3, as DNA: TGTGCCAGTAGTATAGAACCAGGGGGTACGCAGTATTTT.

This clonotype turned up a few times. V usage is TRBV4-2 and J usage is TRBJ2-1; 9 nucleotides align to TRBD2. V lost 1 base, J lost 8 bases, and 9 bases stayed unmatched. This CDR3 is 16 amino acids long. Germline V gives CDR1 LGHNA, CDR2 YNFKEQ. DNA of the CDR3: TGTGCCAGCAGCCAAGTAGTCGCGGGGGGGCAGGATGAGCAGTTCTTC. This codes for CASSQVVAGGQDEQFF.

The chain joins TRBV28 to TRBJ2-5; perhaps TRBD1 as D (6 bases). This CDR3 is built from 15 residues. From germline, CDR1 is MDHEN and CDR2 SYDVKM. V lost 4 bases and J 5 bases, leaving 17 bases between the germline ends. The CDR3 here is CASSSGATTGETQYF. CDR3 coding DNA: TGTGCCAGCAGTTCAGGGGCAACTACGGGGGAGACCCAGTACTTC.

The chain links TRBV5-1 to TRBJ2-7; D might be TRBD2 (5 bases). Trimming pared 0 bases from V and 0 bases from J, leaving 7 bases between. CDR3 size: 14 residues. Germline V gene data show CDR1 as SGHRS and CDR2 as YFSETQ. In DNA form, the CDR3 reads TGCGCCAGCAGCTTGGACGGGAACTCCTACGAGCAGTACTTC. It translates to CASSLDGNSYEQYF.

The chain links TRBV18 to TRBJ1-2; tentative D call: TRBD1 (5 bases). The germline V gene encodes CDR1 KGHSH and CDR2 LQKENI. CDR3 size: 15 residues. Trimming removed 5 bases at V and 4 bases at J, with 17 bases between. CDR3 nucleotides: TGTGCCAGCTCAACCGGGACTACAGAGACCTATGGCTACACCTTC. Encoded protein: CASSTGTTETYGYTF.

The V and J genes are TRBV7-2 and TRBJ1-2; possibly TRBD1 for D (6 bases). Germline CDR1 SGHTA, CDR2 FQGNSA. CDR3 length equals 14 residues. The V end was cut by 3 bases, the J end by 8 bases, with 16 bases between. The CDR3 protein is CASSFSPRDTGYTF. Here the CDR3 DNA reads TGTGCCAGCAGCTTCAGTCCAAGGGACACGGGCTACACCTTC.

This clonotype was counted only a few times. The chain has TRBV5-5 and TRBJ1-2; TRBD1 is a possible D gene (6 bases). Trimming removed 2 bases at V and 2 bases at J, with 7 bases between. The CDR3 covers 13 residues. Germline V gene sequence: CDR1 SGHKS, CDR2 YYEKEE (reference sequence). The CDR3 spells CASSFTGNYGYTF. Here the CDR3 DNA reads TGTGCCAGCAGCTTCACAGGGAACTATGGCTACACCTTC.

The J gene is TRBJ2-2, the V gene TRBV9; possibly TRBD1 for D (6 bases). Looked up from germline, CDR1 is SGDLS and CDR2 is YYNGEE. CDR3 length equals 14 residues. The ends were cut back, 4 bases at V and 4 bases at J, with 11 bases in the middle. In DNA form, the CDR3 reads TGTGCCAGCAGCCCCCGGACAGTCACCGGGGAGCTGTTTTTT. Protein product: CASSPRTVTGELFF.

The chain joins TRBV19 to TRBJ1-2; D might be TRBD1 (5 bases). CDR3 length equals 15 residues. Germline V lookup: CDR1 LNHDA, CDR2 SQIVND (reference sequence). V was trimmed by 2 bases and J by 2 bases, leaving 12 bases between them. CDR3 DNA: TGTGCCAGTAGTATATATCAGGGAAAGAACTATGGCTACACCTTC. Translated, it gives CASSIYQGKNYGYTF. Together with reference TRBV19 and TRBJ1-2, the CDR3 gives the full variable domain: DGGITQSPKYLFRKEGQNVTLSCEQNLNHDAMYWYRQDPGQGLRLIYYSQIVNDFQKGDIAEGYSVSREKKESFPLTVTSAQKNPTAFYLCASSIYQGKNYGYTFGSGTRLTVV.

The V and J genes are TRBV21-1 and TRBJ1-4; TRBD1 was called by the table and not checked on the DNA. TRBV21-1 represents a pseudogene. The CDR3 consists of 12 residues. This chain's CDR3 is CASTEGGEKLFF. The CDR3 nucleotides are TGTGCCAGCACCGAGGGGGGTGAAAAACTGTTTTTT.

The CDR3 loop is CASSQGVGSGYF. The CDR3 region has the DNA TGTGCCAGCAGCCAAGGGGTCGGCTCGGGGTACTTC. The chain has TRBV14 and TRBJ2-7, with no clear D. The V gene lost 1 base and the J gene lost 12 bases, with 13 bases spanning the gap. Germline-derived CDR1 and CDR2 are SGHDN and FVKESK. This CDR3 has 12 residues.

The count of this clonotype is one. The rearrangement joins TRBV24-1 to TRBJ2-5, with 10 bases fitting TRBD1. Germline CDR1 reads KGHDR; CDR2 reads SFDVKD. This CDR3 is built from 16 residues. V shed 3 bases, J shed 5 bases, and the junction held 8 bases outside the gene matches. The CDR3 spells CATSDPRQGASETQYF. As DNA, the CDR3 is TGTGCCACCAGTGATCCTCGACAGGGGGCGTCGGAGACCCAGTACTTC.

The chain employs TRBV4-2 and TRBJ1-1; TRBD1 matches at 7 bases. The CDR3 extends over 16 amino acids. Trimming removed 0 bases from V and 6 bases from J; junction bases left unmatched: 10. Germline V CDR1 and CDR2: LGHNA, YNFKEQ. CDR3 sequence: CASSQEVGRGIAEAFF. The CDR3 region has the DNA TGTGCCAGCAGCCAAGAGGTCGGCAGGGGGATCGCTGAAGCTTTCTTT.

V gene TRBV18 combines with J gene TRBJ2-5; TRBD1 matches at 9 bases. This CDR3 contains 16 residues. The V gene end was trimmed by 6 bases and the J gene end by 5 bases; junction bases not matched to a gene: 13. Germline CDR1 is KGHSH and CDR2 is LQKENI. The CDR3 DNA sequence: TGTGCCAGCTCCCTCGGACCGGGACAGGGTTCGGAGACCCAGTACTTC. Protein: CASSLGPGQGSETQYF. Variable domain in full (rest from reference TRBV18 and TRBJ2-5): NAGVMQNPRHLVRRRGQEARLRCSPMKGHSHVYWYRQLPEEGLKFMVYLQKENIIDESGMPKERFSAEFPKEGPSILRIQQVVRGDSAAYFCASSLGPGQGSETQYFGPGTRLLVL.

The V and J genes are TRBV11-3 and TRBJ2-1; no clear D gene. CDR3 length: 12 residues. Trimming stripped 5 bases from V and 7 bases from J, with 9 bases between. From germline, CDR1 is SGHNT and CDR2 YENEEA. This CDR3 reads CASSPSRNEQFF. In DNA, the CDR3 is TGTGCCAGCAGCCCCTCTCGAAATGAGCAGTTCTTC.

The chain combines TRBV4-2 with TRBJ2-5, with 7 bases lining up with TRBD2. This CDR3 has 14 amino acids. Germline CDR1 LGHNA, CDR2 YNFKEQ. V shed 1 base and J 5 bases; nucleotides not matched to a gene: 4. CDR3 in amino acids: CASSQAGGAETQYF. The CDR3 region has the DNA TGTGCCAGCAGCCAAGCGGGGGGTGCGGAGACCCAGTACTTC.

The chain couples TRBV19 to TRBJ1-6; 7 bases map to TRBD1. This CDR3 contains 14 residues. V shed 5 bases and J 10 bases; nucleotides not matched to a gene: 8. Per the germline V gene, CDR1 is LNHDA and CDR2 is SQIVND (reference sequence). CDR3 region: CASSYDREASPLHF. The CDR3 coding sequence is TGTGCCAGTAGTTACGACAGGGAAGCCTCACCCCTCCACTTT. The whole variable domain, remainder taken from reference TRBV19 and TRBJ1-6, is DGGITQSPKYLFRKEGQNVTLSCEQNLNHDAMYWYRQDPGQGLRLIYYSQIVNDFQKGDIAEGYSVSREKKESFPLTVTSAQKNPTAFYLCASSYDREASPLHFGNGTRLTVT.

The chain employs TRBV2 and TRBJ1-4; possible D gene TRBD1, 5 bases. Germline V gene data show CDR1 as SNHLY and CDR2 as FYNNEI. This CDR3 is 16 amino acids long. V was pared by 5 bases and J by 3 bases, with 16 bases between. CDR3 sequence (DNA): TGTGCCAGCAGTACGGGGCTACTAGAAGCTAATGAAAAACTGTTTTTT. It translates to CASSTGLLEANEKLFF.

The chain combines TRBV6-1 with TRBJ1-2; D is perhaps TRBD1 (5 bases). Germline V gene data show CDR1 as MNHNS and CDR2 as SASEGT. The CDR3 is made up of 13 amino acids. The V end was cut by 6 bases, the J end by 0 bases, with 8 bases between. In DNA form, the CDR3 reads TGTGCCAGCAGGACAGATACTAACTATGGCTACACCTTC. This codes for CASRTDTNYGYTF.